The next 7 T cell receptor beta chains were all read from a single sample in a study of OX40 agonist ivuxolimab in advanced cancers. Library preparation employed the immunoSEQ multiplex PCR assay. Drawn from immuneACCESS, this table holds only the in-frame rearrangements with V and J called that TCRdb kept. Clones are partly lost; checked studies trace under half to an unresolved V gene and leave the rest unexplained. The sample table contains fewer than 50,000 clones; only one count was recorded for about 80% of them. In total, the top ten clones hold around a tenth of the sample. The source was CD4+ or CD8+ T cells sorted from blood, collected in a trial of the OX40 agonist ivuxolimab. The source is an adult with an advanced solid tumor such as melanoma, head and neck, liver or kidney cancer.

In DNA form, the CDR3 reads TGTGCCAGCAGCGCCGGACAGGGGGCCTACACAGATACGCAGTATTTT. This codes for CASSAGQGAYTDTQYF. The chain links TRBV9 to TRBJ2-3, with 11 bases identical to TRBD1. V gave up 3 bases and J gave up 2 bases; unmatched junction bases: 5. The V gene's germline CDR1 is SGDLS and CDR2 YYNGEE. CDR3 length: 16 residues. The variable domain in full, completed from reference TRBV9 and TRBJ2-3, reads DSGVTQTPKHLITATGQRVTLRCSPRSGDLSVYWYQQSLDQGLQFLIQYYNGEERAKGNILERFSAQQFPDLHSELNLSSLELGDSALYFCASSAGQGAYTDTQYFGPGTRLTVL.

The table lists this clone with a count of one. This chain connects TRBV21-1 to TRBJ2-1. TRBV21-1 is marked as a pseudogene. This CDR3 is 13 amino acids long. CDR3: CAGGGNGYNEQFF. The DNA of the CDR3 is TGTGCCGGGGGCGGGAACGGGTACAATGAGCAGTTCTTC.

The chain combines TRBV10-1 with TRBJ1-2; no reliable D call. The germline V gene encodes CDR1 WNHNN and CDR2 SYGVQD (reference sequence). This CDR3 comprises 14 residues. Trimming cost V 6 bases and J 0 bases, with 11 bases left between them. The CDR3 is CASSPGLANYGYTF. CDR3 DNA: TGCGCCAGCAGCCCGGGATTAGCTAACTATGGCTACACCTTC.

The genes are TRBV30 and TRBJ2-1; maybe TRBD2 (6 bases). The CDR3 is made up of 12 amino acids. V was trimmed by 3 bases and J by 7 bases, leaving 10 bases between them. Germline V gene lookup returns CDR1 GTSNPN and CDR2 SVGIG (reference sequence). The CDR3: CAWSGLANEQFF. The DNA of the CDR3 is TGTGCCTGGAGCGGCCTAGCGAATGAGCAGTTCTTC.

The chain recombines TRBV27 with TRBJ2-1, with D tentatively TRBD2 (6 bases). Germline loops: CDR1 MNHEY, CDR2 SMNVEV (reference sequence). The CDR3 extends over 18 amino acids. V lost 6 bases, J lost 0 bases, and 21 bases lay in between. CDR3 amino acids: CASSLFQGAAGSYNEQFF. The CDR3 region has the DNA TGTGCCAGCAGCCTATTCCAGGGAGCAGCGGGCTCCTACAATGAGCAGTTCTTC.

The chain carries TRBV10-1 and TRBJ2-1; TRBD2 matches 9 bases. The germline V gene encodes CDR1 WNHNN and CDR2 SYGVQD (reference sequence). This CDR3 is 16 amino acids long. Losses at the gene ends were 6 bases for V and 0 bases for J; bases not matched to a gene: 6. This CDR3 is CASSQYSGSSYNEQFF. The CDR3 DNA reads TGCGCCAGCAGCCAATATAGCGGGAGCTCCTACAATGAGCAGTTCTTC.

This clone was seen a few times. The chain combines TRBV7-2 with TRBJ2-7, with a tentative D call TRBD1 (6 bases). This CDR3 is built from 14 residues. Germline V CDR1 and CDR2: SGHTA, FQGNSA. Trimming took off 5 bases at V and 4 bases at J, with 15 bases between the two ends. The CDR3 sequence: CASSIEGHTYEQYF. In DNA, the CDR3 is TGTGCCAGCAGCATCGAGGGACATACATACGAGCAGTACTTC.